The clone carrying this T cell receptor beta chain has ten or more counts. Antigen: not known. The data were obtained in a study of T cell repertoires in cytomegalovirus infection. Study background: Indicated by public TCR beta signatures were CMV infection and matching HLA type. Study-level results: HLA-C-restricted CMV clonotypes gave the most frequent clonotype in two of eight donors. People with CMV and the relevant HLA were identified by cumulative public TCR beta family frequency.

TCRdb analysed the reads with MiXCR anew, one entry per CDR3 protein. The sample lists tens of thousands of distinct CDR3 sequences, 3% to 4.5% seen once, with roughly a fifth in the top ten. CDR1 is KGHSH, CDR2 LQKENI, per germline. V gave up 6 bases and J gave up 0 bases, with 10 bases separating them. The length of the CDR3 is 14 residues. The sequence derives from a human donor in good health (CMV status not recorded). Some clones in this sample may be carry-over from other donors' samples. The rearrangement links TRBV18 to TRBJ2-3; D uncertain. Sequencing was carried out using PBMCs. The CDR3 loop reads CASSRRQSTDTQYF. The CDR3 DNA follows: TGTGCCAGCTCTCGTCGTCAGAGCACAGATACGCAGTATTTT.